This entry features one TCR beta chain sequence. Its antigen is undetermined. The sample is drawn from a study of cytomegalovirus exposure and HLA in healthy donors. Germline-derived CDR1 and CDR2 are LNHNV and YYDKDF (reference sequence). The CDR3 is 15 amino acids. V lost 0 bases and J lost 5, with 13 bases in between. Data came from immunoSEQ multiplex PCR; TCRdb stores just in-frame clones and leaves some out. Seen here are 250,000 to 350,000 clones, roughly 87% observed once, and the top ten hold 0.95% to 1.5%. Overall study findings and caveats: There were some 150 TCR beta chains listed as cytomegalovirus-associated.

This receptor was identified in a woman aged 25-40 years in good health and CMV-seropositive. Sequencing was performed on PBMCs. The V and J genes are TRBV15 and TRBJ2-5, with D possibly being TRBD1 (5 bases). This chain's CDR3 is CATSRDVGEGETQYF. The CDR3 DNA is TGTGCCACCAGCAGAGATGTAGGGGAAGGGGAGACCCAGTACTTC.